This T cell receptor (beta chain) was sequenced for a study of blood T cell repertoires in COVID-19 (dated by TCRdb to between 2020 and 2021). Regarding the research as a whole: Samples covering the acute and convalescent phases of COVID-19 were provided by collaborators in the United States, Italy and Spain. The material from the prospective study consisted of cDNA or gDNA derived from T cells, B-cell-depleted T cells, or PBMCs. Where HLA class I and class II types were available, the types were taken from metadata supplied by the sample provider, not from assay-based typing. A freely available public database, intended as a resource for researchers studying the immune response to SARS-CoV-2, is where the repertoires were released. Samples came from the ongoing ImmuneRACE study (first 160 participants) plus 1,254 subjects from 6 global collaborators. The sample metadata nearly always contained a de-identified subject ID, COVID-19 status, age in years and sex. Deeply sampled blood TCRbeta repertoires from subjects exposed to, actively infected with, or recovered from COVID-19 were included in the dataset. Beyond this particular receptor, the publication reports: Clinical and demographic metadata were provided uncurated, with the amount varying by source and participant.

A word on this clone: What this receptor recognizes is not known. No much larger clone exists at a distance of one base, and base qualities are not known.

Participants in the prospective study were enrolled through a virtual design, were aged roughly 18 to 100 years, and lived in about two dozen United States geographic areas. In the prospective study, participants were assigned to cohorts based on the clinical history participants reported in a screening survey and a study questionnaire. ImmuneRACE Cohort 3 recovered participants were defined by two consecutive negative NP/OP PCR tests, healthcare professional clearance, or symptom resolution. In the prospective study, whole blood, serum and a nasopharyngeal or oropharyngeal swab were collected from each participant by mobile phlebotomists. Prospective study participants could optionally give additional blood draws and questionnaires over an approximately 2-month period. Prospective study blood samples were shipped either frozen or at room temperature before DNA extraction. The immunoSEQ Assay, a bias-controlled multiplex PCR, was used to amplify TCRbeta CDR3 regions from genomic DNA. The authors' pipeline ran thus. Nucleated cell counts per sample were estimated from amplification of reference gene primers within the assay. Sequence reads were collapsed and filtered to measure the absolute abundance of every unique TCRbeta CDR3 rearrangement. For each sample, productive Simpson clonality was calculated by taking the square root of Simpson's diversity index across productive rearrangements. The table comes from immuneACCESS by way of TCRdb, which keeps in-frame sequences with V and J called. Part of the clones is missing from these tables; in studies checked, under half for an unresolved V gene and the rest for unknown reasons. V, J and clone size were drawn from that table, and D and trimming were deduced from the DNA. This sample holds roughly 290,000 clones; around nine tenths were observed only once. The top ten constitute 6% to 6.5% of the sample.

The sequence was collected from a middle-aged woman who had recovered from COVID-19. Sequences were obtained from PBMCs or T cells enriched from blood (not recorded which).

CDR3 loop: CASSRGLDSYEQYF. The nucleotide sequence reads TGTGCCAGCTCACGTGGACTAGACTCCTACGAGCAGTACTTC. The chain is assembled from TRBV18 and TRBJ2-7; TRBD2 aligns with 7 central bases. Reading from cysteine to phenylalanine, the CDR3 counts 14 amino acids. CDR3 DNA only is kept here, 42 bases in frame from base 1. From V the trimming removes 4 bases and from J it removes 0 bases, while the gene matches leave 3 bases of the junction unaccounted for. According to the germline V gene, CDR1 reads KGHSH and CDR2 reads LQKENI.